This TCR beta chain emerged from a study of beta chain features in type 1 diabetes. Findings and limits, study-wide: For patients and controls alike, PCR might favor shorter templates to the same degree.

Since all of the isolated RNA was reverse transcribed, expressed TCRB transcripts were what got sequenced. The protocol was immunoSEQ multiplex PCR, while the TCRdb copy is restricted to in-frame clones and leaves out a portion. This table holds about 150,000 clones, roughly 11% found once. This clone was counted between two and nine times. The antigen remains unidentified. V gave up 10 bases and J gave up 5 bases, with 5 bases separating them. This CDR3 is built from 9 residues. The germline gives CDR1 SGHDN, CDR2 FVKESK. Sequencing used central memory CD4+ T cells from blood. This clonotype was sampled from a man between 18 and 35 years old in good health. The gene calls are TRBV14 and TRBJ2-5; D is unresolved. The CDR3 loop is CAKQETQYF. In nucleotides, the CDR3 is TGTGCCAAACAGGAGACCCAGTACTTC.